This is a list of T cell receptor beta chains from one sample in a study of regulatory T cells in long-lasting Graves disease. TCRdb re-called the multiplex PCR reads with MiXCR, one entry per CDR3 protein. This sample has about 470,000 distinct CDR3 sequences, with under 15% found just once. These sequences were also reported in another study, on T cells in Graves' hyperthyroidism and ophthalmopathy.

The sample was peripheral blood mononuclear cells (PBMCs), taken at new diagnosis, from a patient treated with antithyroid drugs. The receptors derive from a woman in her 30s with Graves disease. Each CDR3 is given with its conserved first and last residue. A D gene is named only where the DNA matches it firmly. Clone size is shown for a subset of rows, as once, few, many or a class of expanded clone.

many | TRBJ1-1 | . | TRBV5-1 | TGTGCCAGCAGCTTAGGACAAGAAGCTTTCTTT | CASSLGQEAFF
. | TRBJ1-5 | TRBD1 | TRBV6-2/TRBV6-3 | TGTGCCAGCAGTTACCCGACAGGGGATAGCAATCAGCCCCAGCATTTT | CASSYPTGDSNQPQHF
. | TRBJ1-1 | . | TRBV19 | TGTGCCAGTAGACTGGGTGGCAGTCTGAACACTGGAGCTTTCTTT | CASRLGGSLNTGAFF
many | TRBJ2-1 | . | TRBV6-2/TRBV6-3 | TGTGCCAGCAGTAGCTCCTCTAGCAAGGATGAGCAGTTCTTC | CASSSSSSKDEQFF
many | TRBJ2-7 | TRBD2 | TRBV7-9 | TGTGCCAGCAGCTTACCCACTAGCGCGTCCTACGAGCAGTACTTC | CASSLPTSASYEQYF
many | TRBJ2-7 | . | TRBV2 | TGTGCCAGCAGTGAAGCGCTTTGGGCCTACGAGCAGTACTTC | CASSEALWAYEQYF
few | TRBJ1-4 | TRBD1 | TRBV12-3/TRBV12-4 | TGTGCCAGCAGTTATCAGGGGGCGGCTAATGAAAAACTGTTTTTT | CASSYQGAANEKLFF
. | TRBJ2-7 | . | TRBV5-1 | TGCGCCAGCAGCTTGTCCCCCTCCTACGAGCAGTACTTC | CASSLSPSYEQYF
many | TRBJ2-7 | . | TRBV30 | TGTGCCTGGAGTGCAGGGAGAGGGTTCGAGCAGTACTTC | CAWSAGRGFEQYF
. | TRBJ1-2 | . | TRBV19 | TGTGCCAGTAGTACCCCCCGGGGGGGGCAGATTCGCGGCTACACCTTC | CASSTPRGGQIRGYTF
many | TRBJ2-7 | . | TRBV2 | TGTGCCAGCAGTGAAGAACTCGTACGGCAGTACTTC | CASSEELVRQYF
many | TRBJ1-1 | TRBD1 | TRBV29-1 | TGCAGCGCTGGACAGGGAATGATGACTGAAGCTTTCTTT | CSAGQGMMTEAFF
many | TRBJ1-1 | . | TRBV6-1 | TGTGCCAGCAGAGGACAGTTGAACACTGAAGCTTTCTTT | CASRGQLNTEAFF
many | TRBJ1-3 | . | TRBV30 | TGTGCCTGGGAAGTCTCTGGAAACACCATATATTTT | CAWEVSGNTIYF
few | TRBJ2-1 | . | TRBV5-1 | TGCGCCAGCAGCCGATCATCGGGGCCGATCTACAATGAGCAGTTCTTC | CASSRSSGPIYNEQFF
. | TRBJ2-2 | TRBD1 | TRBV11-3 | TGTGCCAGCAGCCCACAGGGAACAGGGGGCACCGGGGAGCTGTTTTTT | CASSPQGTGGTGELFF
many | TRBJ2-1 | TRBD2 | TRBV7-9 | TGTGCCAGCAGCCCTCTGAGCGGGAGGGCCTACAATGAGCAGTTCTTC | CASSPLSGRAYNEQFF
many | TRBJ2-3 | . | TRBV5-1 | TGCGCCAGCAGCTTTGCCCCCACAGATACGCAGTATTTT | CASSFAPTDTQYF
many | TRBJ1-4 | TRBD1 | TRBV20-1 | TGCAGTGCTAGAGATGAGGGCAGGGGGTATGAAAAACTGTTTTTT | CSARDEGRGYEKLFF
many | TRBJ2-2 | . | TRBV2 | TGTGCCAGCAGCCTTAGTGGACAAAACACCGGGGAGCTGTTTTTT | CASSLSGQNTGELFF
few | TRBJ2-3 | TRBD2 | TRBV5-1 | TGCGCCAGCAGGGTCAACCTAGCGGCGACGCGGGATACGCAGTATTTT | CASRVNLAATRDTQYF
few | TRBJ2-2 | . | TRBV7-8 | TGTGCCAGCAGCTTAGCGGGAGGTGACACCGGGGAGCTGTTTTTT | CASSLAGGDTGELFF
few | TRBJ2-3 | . | TRBV3-1 | TGTGCCAGCAGCCAAGGGGGGGCTACAGATACGCAGTATTTT | CASSQGGATDTQYF
. | TRBJ2-6 | . | TRBV5-1 | TGCGCCAGCAGCTTGCAACACTCTGGGGCCAACGTCCTGACTTTC | CASSLQHSGANVLTF
few | TRBJ2-2 | . | TRBV24-1 | TGTGCCACCAACGCGGCGCAGGCTGTGGGGCCCGGGGAGCTGTTTTTT | CATNAAQAVGPGELFF
. | TRBJ2-1 | . | TRBV7-3 | TGTGCCAGCAGCGCTTCTGGCCATGAGCAGTTCTTC | CASSASGHEQFF